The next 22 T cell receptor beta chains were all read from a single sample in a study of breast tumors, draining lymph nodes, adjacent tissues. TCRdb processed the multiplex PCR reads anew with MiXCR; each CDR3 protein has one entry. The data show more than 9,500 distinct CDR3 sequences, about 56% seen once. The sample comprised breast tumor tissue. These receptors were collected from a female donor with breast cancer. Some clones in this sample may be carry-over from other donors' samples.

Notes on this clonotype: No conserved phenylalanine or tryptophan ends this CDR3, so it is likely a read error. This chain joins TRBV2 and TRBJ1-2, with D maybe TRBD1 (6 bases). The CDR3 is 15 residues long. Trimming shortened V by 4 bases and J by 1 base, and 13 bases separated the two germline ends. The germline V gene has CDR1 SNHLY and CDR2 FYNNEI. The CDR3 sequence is CASSGTGADNYGYTL. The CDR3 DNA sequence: TGTGCCAGCAGTGGTACGGGGGCAGATAACTATGGCTACACCCTC.

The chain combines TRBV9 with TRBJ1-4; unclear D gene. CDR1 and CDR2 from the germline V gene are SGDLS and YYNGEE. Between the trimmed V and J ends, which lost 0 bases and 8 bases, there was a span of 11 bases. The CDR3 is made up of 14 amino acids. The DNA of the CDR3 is TGTGCCAGCAGCGTAGAAGGACGGATGGAAAAACTGTTTTTT. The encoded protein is CASSVEGRMEKLFF. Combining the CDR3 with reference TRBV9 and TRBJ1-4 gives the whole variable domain DSGVTQTPKHLITATGQRVTLRCSPRSGDLSVYWYQQSLDQGLQFLIQYYNGEERAKGNILERFSAQQFPDLHSELNLSSLELGDSALYFCASSVEGRMEKLFFGSGTQLSVL.

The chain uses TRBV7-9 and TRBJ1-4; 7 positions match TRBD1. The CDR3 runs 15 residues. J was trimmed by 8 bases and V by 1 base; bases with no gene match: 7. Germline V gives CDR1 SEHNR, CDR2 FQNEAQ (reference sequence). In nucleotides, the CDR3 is TGTGCCAGCAGCTTAGGGGGACAGCTGTCAGAAAAACTGTTTTTT. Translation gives CASSLGGQLSEKLFF.

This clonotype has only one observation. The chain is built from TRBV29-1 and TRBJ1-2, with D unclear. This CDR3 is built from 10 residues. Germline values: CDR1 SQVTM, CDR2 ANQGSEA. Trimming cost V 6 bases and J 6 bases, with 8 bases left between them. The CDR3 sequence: CSVDADGYTF. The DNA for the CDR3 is TGCAGCGTCGATGCGGATGGCTACACCTTC.

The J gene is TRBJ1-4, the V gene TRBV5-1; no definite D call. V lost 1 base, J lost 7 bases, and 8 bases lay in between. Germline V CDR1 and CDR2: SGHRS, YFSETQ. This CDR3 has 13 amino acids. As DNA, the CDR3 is TGCGCCAGCAGCTTGACCACGGGTGAAAAACTGTTTTTT. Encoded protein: CASSLTTGEKLFF.

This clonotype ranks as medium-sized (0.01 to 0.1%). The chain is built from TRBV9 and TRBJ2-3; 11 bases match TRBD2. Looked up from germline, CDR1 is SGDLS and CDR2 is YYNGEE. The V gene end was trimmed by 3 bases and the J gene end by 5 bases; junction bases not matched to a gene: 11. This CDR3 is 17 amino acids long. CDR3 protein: CASSGEGSGGALDTQYF. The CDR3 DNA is TGTGCCAGCAGCGGAGAAGGTAGCGGGGGGGCCTTAGATACGCAGTATTTT.

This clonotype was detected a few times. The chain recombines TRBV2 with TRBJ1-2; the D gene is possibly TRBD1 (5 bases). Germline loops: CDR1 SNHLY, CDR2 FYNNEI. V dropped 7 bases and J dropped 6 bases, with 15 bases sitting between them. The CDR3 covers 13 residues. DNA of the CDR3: TGTGCCAGCACGTCGGGACGGGGGGATGGCTACACCTTC. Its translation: CASTSGRGDGYTF.

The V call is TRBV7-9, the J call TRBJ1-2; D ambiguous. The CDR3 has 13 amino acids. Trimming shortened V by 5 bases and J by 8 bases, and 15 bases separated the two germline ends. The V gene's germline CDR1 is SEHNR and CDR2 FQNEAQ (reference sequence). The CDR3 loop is CASSPSGDYGYTF. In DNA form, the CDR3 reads TGTGCCAGCAGCCCTTCGGGTGATTACGGCTACACCTTC.

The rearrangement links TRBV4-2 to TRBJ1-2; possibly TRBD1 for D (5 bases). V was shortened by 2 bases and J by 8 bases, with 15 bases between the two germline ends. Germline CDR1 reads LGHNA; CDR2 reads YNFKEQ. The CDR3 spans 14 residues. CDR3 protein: CASSQLKRGSGYTF. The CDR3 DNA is TGTGCCAGCAGCCAACTTAAAAGGGGTTCGGGCTACACCTTC.

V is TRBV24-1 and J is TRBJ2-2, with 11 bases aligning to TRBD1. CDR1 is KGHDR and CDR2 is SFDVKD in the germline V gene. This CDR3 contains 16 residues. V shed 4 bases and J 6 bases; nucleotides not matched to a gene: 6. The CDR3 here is CATSDSGQGASGELFF. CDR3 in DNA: TGTGCCACCAGTGACTCCGGACAGGGGGCATCCGGGGAGCTGTTTTTT.

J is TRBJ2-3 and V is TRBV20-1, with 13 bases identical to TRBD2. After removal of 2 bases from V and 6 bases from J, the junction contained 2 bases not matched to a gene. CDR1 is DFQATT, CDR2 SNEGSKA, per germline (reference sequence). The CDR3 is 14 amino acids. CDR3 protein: CSARPGLAGDTQYF. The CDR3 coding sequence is TGCAGTGCTAGACCGGGACTAGCGGGGGATACGCAGTATTTT.

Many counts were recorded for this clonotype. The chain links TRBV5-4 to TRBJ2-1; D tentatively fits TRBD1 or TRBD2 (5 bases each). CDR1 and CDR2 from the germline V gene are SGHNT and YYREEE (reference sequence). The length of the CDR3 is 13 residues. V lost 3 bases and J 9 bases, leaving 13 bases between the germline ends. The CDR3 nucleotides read TGTGCCAGCAGCTCCGGGACCTCTCCTGAGCAGTTCTTC. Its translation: CASSSGTSPEQFF.

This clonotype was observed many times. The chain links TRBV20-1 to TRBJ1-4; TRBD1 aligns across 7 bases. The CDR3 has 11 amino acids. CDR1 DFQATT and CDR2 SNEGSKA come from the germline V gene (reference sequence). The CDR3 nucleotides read TGCAGCGTCGACAGGGATGAAAAACTGTTTTTT. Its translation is CSVDRDEKLFF.

CDR3 sequence (DNA): TGTGCCAGCAGACCACCACTTTCACAGGGTAGGAGTGAAAAACTGTTTTTT. Its protein is CASRPPLSQGRSEKLFF. The chain is built from TRBV6-1 and TRBJ1-4, with D perhaps TRBD1 (6 bases). The V end was cut by 6 bases, the J end by 7 bases, with 24 bases between. The CDR3 length is 17 residues. The germline gives CDR1 MNHNS, CDR2 SASEGT.

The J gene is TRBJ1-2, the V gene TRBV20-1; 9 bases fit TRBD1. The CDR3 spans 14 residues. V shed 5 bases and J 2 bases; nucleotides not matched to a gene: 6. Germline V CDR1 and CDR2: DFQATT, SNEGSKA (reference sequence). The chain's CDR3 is CSAPGTGTNYGYTF. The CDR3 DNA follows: TGCAGTGCTCCCGGGACAGGGACGAACTATGGCTACACCTTC.

The CDR3 loop reads CASSHPTWDRVGPQHF. The CDR3 nucleotides are TGTGCCAGCAGTCACCCTACTTGGGACAGGGTAGGGCCCCAGCATTTT. The rearrangement uses TRBV6-2 or TRBV6-3 and TRBJ1-5, with 9 bases fitting TRBD1. The CDR3 loop spans 16 amino acids. Germline-derived CDR1 and CDR2 are MNHEY and SVGEGT. V lost 5 bases, J lost 9 bases, and 14 bases stayed unmatched.

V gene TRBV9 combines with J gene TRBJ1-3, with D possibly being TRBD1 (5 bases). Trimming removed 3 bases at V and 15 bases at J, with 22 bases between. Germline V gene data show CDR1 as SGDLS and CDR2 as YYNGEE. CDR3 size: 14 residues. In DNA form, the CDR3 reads TGTGCCAGCAGCGCCCCCAGGGAGGGAAACTCCAAATATTTT. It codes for CASSAPREGNSKYF.

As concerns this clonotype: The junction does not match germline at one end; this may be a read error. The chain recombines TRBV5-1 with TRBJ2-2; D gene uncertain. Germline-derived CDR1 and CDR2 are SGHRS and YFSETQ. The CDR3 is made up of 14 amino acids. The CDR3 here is CASSLTDNTEELLF. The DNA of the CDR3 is TGCGCCAGCAGCTTGACTGACAACACCGAGGAGCTGCTTTTT.

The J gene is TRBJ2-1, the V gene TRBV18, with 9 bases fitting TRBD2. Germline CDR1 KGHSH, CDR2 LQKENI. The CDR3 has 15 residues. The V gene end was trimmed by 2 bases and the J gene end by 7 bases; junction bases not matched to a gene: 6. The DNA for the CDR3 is TGTGCCAGCTCACCAAGCGGGGGGACGGGGAATGAGCAGTTCTTC. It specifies CASSPSGGTGNEQFF.

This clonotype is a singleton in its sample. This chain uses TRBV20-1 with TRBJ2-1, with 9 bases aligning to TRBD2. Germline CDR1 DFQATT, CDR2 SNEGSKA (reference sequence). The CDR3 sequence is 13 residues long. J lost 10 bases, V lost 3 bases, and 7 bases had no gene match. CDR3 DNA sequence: TGCAGTGCTAGTAAGACTAGCGGAGGAGAGCAGTTCTTC. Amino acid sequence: CSASKTSGGEQFF.

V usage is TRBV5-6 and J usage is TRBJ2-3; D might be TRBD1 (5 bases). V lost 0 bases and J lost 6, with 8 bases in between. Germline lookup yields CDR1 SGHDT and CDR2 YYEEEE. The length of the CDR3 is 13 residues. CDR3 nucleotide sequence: TGTGCCAGCAGCTTGGCAGGGTATGATACGCAGTATTTT. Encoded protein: CASSLAGYDTQYF.

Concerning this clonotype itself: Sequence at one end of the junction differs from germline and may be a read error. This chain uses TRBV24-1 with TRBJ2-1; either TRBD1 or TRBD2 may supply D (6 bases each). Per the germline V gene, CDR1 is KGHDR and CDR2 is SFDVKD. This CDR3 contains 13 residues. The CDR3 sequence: CATSGLRGDEQFF. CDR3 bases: TGTGCCACCAGTGGTTTGAGGGGGGATGAGCAGTTCTTC.